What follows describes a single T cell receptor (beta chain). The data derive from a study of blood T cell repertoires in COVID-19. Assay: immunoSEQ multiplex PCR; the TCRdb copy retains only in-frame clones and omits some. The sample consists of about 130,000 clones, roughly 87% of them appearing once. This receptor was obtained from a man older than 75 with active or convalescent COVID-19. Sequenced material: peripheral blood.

CDR3 sequence: CASSKDRTDTQYF. The DNA for the CDR3 is TGTGCCAGTAGTAAGGACAGGACAGATACGCAGTATTTT. V gene TRBV19 combines with J gene TRBJ2-3; 7 bases match TRBD1. Per the germline V gene, CDR1 is LNHDA and CDR2 is SQIVND (reference sequence). The junction had 1 base not matched to a gene; V was cut back by 4 bases and J by 3 bases. The CDR3 is made up of 13 amino acids.